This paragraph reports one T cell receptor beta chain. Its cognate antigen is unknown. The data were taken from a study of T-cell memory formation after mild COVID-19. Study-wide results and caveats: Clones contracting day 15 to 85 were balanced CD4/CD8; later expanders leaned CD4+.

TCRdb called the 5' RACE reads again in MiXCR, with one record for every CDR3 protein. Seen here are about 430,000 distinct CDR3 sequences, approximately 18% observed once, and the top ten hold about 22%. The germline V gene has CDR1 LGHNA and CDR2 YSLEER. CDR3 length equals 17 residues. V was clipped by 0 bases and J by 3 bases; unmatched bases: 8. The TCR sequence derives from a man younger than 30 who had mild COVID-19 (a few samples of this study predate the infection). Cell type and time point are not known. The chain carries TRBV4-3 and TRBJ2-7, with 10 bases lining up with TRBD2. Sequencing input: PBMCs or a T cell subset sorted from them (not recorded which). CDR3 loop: CASSQDWPSGGLYEQYF. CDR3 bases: TGCGCCAGCAGCCAAGATTGGCCTAGCGGGGGACTCTACGAGCAGTACTTC.